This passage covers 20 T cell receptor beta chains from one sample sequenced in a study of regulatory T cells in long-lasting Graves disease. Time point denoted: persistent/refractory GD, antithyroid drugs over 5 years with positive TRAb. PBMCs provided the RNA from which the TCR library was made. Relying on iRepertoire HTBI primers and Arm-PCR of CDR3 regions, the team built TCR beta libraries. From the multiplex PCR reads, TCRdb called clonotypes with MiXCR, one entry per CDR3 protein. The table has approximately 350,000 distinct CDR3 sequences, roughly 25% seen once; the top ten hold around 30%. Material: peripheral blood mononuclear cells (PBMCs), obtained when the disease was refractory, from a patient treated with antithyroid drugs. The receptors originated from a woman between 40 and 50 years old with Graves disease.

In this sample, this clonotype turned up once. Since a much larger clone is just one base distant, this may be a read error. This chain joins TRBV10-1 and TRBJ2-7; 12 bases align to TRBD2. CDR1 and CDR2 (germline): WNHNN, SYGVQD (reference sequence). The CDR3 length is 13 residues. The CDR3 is CASGLAGSYEQHF. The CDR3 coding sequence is TGCGCCAGCGGACTAGCGGGATCCTACGAGCAGCACTTC.

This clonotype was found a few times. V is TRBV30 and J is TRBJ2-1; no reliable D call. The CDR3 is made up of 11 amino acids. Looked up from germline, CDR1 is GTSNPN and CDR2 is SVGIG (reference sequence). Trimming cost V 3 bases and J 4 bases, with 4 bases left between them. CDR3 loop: CAWRDYNEQFF. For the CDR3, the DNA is TGTGCCTGGAGGGATTACAATGAGCAGTTCTTC.

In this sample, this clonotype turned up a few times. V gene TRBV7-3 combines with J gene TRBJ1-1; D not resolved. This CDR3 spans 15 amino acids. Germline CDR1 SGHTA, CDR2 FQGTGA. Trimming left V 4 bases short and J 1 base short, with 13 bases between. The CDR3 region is CASSSTVGWNTEAFF. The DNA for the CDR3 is TGTGCCAGCAGCTCCACCGTCGGCTGGAACACTGAAGCTTTCTTT.

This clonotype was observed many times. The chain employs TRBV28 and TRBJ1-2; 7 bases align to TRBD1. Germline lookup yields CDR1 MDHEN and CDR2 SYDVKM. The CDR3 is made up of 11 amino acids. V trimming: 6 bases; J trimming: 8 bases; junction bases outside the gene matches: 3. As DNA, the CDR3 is TGTGCCAGCAGAGGGGGCGGGGGCTACACCTTC. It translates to CASRGGGGYTF.

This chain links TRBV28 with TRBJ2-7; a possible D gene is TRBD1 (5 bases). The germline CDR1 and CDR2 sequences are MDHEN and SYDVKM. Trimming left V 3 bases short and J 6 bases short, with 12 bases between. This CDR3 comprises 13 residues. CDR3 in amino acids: CASSLGRVVEQYF. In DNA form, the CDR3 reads TGTGCCAGCAGTTTGGGCAGGGTAGTCGAGCAGTACTTC.

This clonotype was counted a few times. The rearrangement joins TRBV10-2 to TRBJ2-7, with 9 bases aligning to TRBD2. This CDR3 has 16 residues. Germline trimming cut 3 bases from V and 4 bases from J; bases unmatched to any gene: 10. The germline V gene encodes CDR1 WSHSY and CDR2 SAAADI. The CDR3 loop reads CASSELASGNGYEQYF. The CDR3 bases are TGCGCCAGCAGTGAATTGGCTAGCGGGAACGGGTACGAGCAGTACTTC.

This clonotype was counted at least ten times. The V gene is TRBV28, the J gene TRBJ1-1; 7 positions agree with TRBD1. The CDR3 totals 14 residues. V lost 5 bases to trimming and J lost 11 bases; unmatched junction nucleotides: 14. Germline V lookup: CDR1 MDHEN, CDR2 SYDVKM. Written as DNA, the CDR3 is TGTGCCAGCAGTCCCCCGGGACAGAGGTTGGGCGCTTTCTTT. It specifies CASSPPGQRLGAFF.

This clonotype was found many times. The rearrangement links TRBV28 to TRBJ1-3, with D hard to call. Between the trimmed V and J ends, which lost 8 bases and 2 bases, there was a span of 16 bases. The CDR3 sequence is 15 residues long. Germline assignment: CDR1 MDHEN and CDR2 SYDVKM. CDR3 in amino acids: CASDKQQIPGNTIYF. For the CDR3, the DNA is TGTGCCAGCGACAAACAACAGATACCTGGAAACACCATATATTTT.

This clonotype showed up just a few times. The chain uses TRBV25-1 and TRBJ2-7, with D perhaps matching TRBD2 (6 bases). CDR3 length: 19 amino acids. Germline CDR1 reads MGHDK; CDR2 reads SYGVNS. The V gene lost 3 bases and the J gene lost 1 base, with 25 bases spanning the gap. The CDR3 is CASSEGVAKPGESSYEQYF. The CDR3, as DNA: TGTGCCAGCAGTGAGGGTGTAGCAAAACCGGGAGAAAGTTCCTACGAGCAGTACTTC.

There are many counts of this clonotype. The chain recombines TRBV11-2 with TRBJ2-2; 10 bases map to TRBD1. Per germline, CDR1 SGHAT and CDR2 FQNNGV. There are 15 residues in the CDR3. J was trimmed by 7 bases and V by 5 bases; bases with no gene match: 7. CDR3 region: CASSRRQGAVGELFF. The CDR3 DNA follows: TGTGCCAGCAGCCGTCGACAGGGGGCTGTCGGGGAGCTGTTTTTT.

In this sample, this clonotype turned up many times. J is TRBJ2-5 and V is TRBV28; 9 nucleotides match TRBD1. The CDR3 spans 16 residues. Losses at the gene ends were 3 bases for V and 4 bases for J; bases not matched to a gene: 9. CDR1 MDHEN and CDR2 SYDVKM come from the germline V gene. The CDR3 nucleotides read TGTGCCAGCAGTTTGCCCACCGGGACAGGGAGAGAGACCCAGTACTTC. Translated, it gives CASSLPTGTGRETQYF.

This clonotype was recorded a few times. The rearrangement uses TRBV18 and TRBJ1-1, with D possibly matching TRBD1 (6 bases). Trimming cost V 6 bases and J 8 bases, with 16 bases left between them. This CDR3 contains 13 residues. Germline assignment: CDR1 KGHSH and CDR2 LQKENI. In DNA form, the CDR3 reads TGTGCCAGCTCCCTCGGACAGAACTGGGAAGCTTTCTTT. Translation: CASSLGQNWEAFF.

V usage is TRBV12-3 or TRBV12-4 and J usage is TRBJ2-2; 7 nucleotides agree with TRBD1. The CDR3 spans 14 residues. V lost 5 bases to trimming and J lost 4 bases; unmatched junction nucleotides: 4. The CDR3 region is CASSTTGATGELFF. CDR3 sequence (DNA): TGTGCCAGCAGTACCACAGGGGCCACCGGGGAGCTGTTTTTT.

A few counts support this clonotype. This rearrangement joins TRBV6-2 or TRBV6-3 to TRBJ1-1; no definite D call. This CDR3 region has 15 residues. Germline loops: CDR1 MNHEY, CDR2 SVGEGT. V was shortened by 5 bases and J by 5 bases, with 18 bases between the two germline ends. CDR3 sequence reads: CASSEELTIATEAFF. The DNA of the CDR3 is TGTGCCAGCAGTGAAGAGTTGACGATAGCGACTGAAGCTTTCTTT.

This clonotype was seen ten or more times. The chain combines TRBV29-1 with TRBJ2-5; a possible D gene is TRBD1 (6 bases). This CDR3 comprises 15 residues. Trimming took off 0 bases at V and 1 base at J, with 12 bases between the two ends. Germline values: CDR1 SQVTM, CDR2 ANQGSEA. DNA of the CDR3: TGCAGCGTTGAAGATACGGCAGGGGTCCAAGAGACCCAGTACTTC. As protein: CSVEDTAGVQETQYF.

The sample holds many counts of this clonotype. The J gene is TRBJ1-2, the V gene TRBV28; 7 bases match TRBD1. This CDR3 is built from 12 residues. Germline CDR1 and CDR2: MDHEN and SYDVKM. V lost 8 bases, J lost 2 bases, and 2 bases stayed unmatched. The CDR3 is CASGTVNYGYTF. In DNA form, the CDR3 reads TGTGCCAGCGGGACAGTAAACTATGGCTACACCTTC.

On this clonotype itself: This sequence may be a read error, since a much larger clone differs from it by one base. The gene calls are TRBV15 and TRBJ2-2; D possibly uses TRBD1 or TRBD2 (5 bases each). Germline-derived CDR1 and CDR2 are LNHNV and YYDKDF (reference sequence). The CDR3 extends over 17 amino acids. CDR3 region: CVTSRDWGGSNTGELFF. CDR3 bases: TGTGTCACCAGCAGAGATTGGGGCGGGTCGAACACCGGGGAGCTGTTTTTT.

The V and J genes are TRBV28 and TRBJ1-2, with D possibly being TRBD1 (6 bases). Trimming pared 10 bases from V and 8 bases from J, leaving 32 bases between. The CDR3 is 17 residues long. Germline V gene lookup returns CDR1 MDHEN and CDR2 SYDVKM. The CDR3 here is CAITPGPRGGLPRGYTF. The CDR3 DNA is TGTGCCATCACCCCTGGTCCCAGAGGGGGGCTCCCTAGGGGCTACACCTTC.

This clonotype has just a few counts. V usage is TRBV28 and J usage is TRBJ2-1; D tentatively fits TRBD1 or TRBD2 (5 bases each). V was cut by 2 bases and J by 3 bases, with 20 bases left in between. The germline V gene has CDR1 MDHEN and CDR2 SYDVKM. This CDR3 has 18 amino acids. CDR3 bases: TGTGCCAGCAGTTTAGAGATTATAACGGGACGGTACTACAATGAGCAGTTCTTC. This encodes CASSLEIITGRYYNEQFF.

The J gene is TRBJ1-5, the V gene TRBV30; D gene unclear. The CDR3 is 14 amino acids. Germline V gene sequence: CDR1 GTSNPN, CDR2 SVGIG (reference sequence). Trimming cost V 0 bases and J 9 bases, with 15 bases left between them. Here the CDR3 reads CAWSVREGLVPQHF. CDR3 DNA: TGTGCCTGGAGTGTACGGGAGGGATTGGTGCCCCAGCATTTT.